This TCR beta chain is drawn from a study of T cells in Graves' hyperthyroidism and ophthalmopathy. Hyperthyroidism patients were newly diagnosed, had disease duration under 2 months, and were aged 18 to 65 years. TCR beta CDR3 regions were amplified from RNA transcripts. First-round RT-PCR with HTBI primers amplified the TCR CDR3 region. TCRdb fed the multiplex PCR reads into MiXCR, producing one record per CDR3 protein. The sample records 450,000 to 700,000 distinct CDR3 sequences, about 43% being singletons. Sequenced input: peripheral blood or thyroid tissue (not recorded which). This receptor was taken from a woman aged 18-30 years with Graves' hyperthyroidism.

The CDR3 nucleotides read TGCAGCGCTAGACAGGGGGGGACCGGGGAGCTGTTTTTT. Translated: CSARQGGTGELFF. The chain couples TRBV29-1 to TRBJ2-2; 9 nucleotides agree with TRBD1. V shed 7 bases, J shed 5 bases, and the junction held 5 bases outside the gene matches. Germline CDR1 SQVTM, CDR2 ANQGSEA. The CDR3 spans 13 residues.